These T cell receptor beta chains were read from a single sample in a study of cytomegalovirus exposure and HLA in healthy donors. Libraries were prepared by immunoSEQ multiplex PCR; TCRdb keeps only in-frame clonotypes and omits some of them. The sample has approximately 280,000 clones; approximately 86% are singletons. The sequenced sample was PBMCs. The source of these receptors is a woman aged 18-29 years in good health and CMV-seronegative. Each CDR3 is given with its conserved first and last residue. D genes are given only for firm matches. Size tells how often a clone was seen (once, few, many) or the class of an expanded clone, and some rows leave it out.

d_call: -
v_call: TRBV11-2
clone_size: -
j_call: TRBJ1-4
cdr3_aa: CASSQAGEKLFF
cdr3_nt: TGTGCCAGCAGCCAGGCCGGTGAAAAACTGTTTTTT

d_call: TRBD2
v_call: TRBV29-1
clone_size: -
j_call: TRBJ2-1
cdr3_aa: CRGEGSYNEQFF
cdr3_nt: TGCAGGGGGGAGGGCTCCTACAATGAGCAGTTCTTC

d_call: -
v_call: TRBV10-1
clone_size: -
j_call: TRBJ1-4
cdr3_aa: CASSESTGGFEKLFF
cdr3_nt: TGCGCCAGCAGTGAGTCGACAGGTGGCTTTGAAAAACTGTTTTTT

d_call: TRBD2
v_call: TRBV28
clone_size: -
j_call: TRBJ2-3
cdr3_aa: CASRAPGGGTDTQYF
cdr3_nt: TGTGCCAGCAGAGCCCCGGGAGGGGGTACAGATACGCAGTATTTT

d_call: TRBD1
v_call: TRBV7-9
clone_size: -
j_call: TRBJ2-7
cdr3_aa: CASSSGTGPEQYF
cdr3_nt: TGTGCCAGCAGCTCCGGGACAGGGCCCGAGCAGTACTTC

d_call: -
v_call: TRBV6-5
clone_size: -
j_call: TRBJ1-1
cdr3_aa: CASSYEARYTEAFF
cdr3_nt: TGTGCCAGCAGTTACGAGGCTCGGTACACTGAAGCTTTCTTT

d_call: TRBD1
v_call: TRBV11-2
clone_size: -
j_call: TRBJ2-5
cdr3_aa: CASSLNWDRGQETQYF
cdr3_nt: TGTGCCAGCAGCTTAAATTGGGACAGAGGACAAGAGACCCAGTACTTC

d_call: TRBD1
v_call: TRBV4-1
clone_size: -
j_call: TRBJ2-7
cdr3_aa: CASSPIPPGQNYEQYF
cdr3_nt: TGCGCCAGCAGCCCTATCCCTCCGGGACAGAACTACGAGCAGTACTTC

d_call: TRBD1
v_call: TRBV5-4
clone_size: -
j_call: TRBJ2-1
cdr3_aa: CASSLGTGDEQFF
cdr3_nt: TGTGCCAGCAGCTTGGGAACAGGGGACGAGCAGTTCTTC

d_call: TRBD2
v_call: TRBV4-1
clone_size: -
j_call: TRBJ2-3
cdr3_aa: CASSQEGLVGTDTQYF
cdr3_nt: TGCGCCAGCAGCCAAGAGGGACTAGTGGGCACAGATACGCAGTATTTT

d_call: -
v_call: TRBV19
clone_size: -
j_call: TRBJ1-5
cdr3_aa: CASSIRSDQPQHF
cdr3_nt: TGTGCCAGTAGTATACGTTCCGATCAGCCCCAGCATTTT

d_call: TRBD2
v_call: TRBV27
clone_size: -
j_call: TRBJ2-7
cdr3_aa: CAQLLKARGATEQYF
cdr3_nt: TGTGCCCAACTCCTCAAGGCGCGGGGGGCCACGGAGCAGTACTTC

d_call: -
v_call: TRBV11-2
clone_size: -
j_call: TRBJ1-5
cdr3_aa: CASSLRGRGNQPQHF
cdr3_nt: TGTGCCAGCAGCTTAAGGGGCAGGGGCAATCAGCCCCAGCATTTT

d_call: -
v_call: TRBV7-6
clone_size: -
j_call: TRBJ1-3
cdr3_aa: CASSERAGSSGNTIYF
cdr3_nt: TGTGCCAGCAGCGAAAGAGCAGGGTCGAGTGGAAACACCATATATTTT

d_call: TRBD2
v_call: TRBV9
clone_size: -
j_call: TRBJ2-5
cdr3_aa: CASSDGTSGPETQYF
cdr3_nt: TGTGCCAGCAGCGACGGGACTAGCGGGCCCGAGACCCAGTACTTC

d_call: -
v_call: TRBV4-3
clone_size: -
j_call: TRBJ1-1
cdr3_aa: CASSQDLYAGRRNTEAFF
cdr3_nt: TGCGCCAGCAGCCAAGACCTTTACGCAGGCAGACGGAACACTGAAGCTTTCTTT

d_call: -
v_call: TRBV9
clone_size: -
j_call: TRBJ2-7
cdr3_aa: CASSKGTQSSYEQYF
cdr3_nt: TGTGCCAGCAGTAAAGGGACACAGAGCTCCTACGAGCAGTACTTC

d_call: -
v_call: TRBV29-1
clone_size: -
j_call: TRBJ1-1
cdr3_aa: CSVEGSTEAFF
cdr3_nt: TGCAGCGTTGAAGGCAGCACTGAAGCTTTCTTT

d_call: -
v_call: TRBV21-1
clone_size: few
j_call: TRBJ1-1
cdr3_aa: CASSSLDGMNTEAFF
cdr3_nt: TGTGCCAGCAGCTCCCTTGACGGGATGAACACTGAAGCTTTCTTT

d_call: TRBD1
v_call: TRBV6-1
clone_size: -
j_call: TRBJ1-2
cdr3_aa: CASSEGQATPARGYTF
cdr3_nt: TGTGCCAGCAGTGAGGGACAGGCAACGCCGGCAAGGGGCTACACCTTC

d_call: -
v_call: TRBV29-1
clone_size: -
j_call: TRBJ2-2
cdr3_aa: CSVHRTNTGELFF
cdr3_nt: TGCAGCGTACACAGGACGAACACCGGGGAGCTGTTTTTT